Listed below are T cell receptor beta chains from one sample, sequenced in a study of blood T cells in healthy people across ages. TCRdb ran MiXCR on the 5' RACE reads and lists one entry per CDR3 protein. The data hold hundreds of thousands of distinct CDR3 sequences, with approximately 30% observed a single time. Specimen: blood. Source of these receptors: a woman at least 80 years old in good health. Each CDR3 is given with its conserved first and last residue. A D gene is named only where the DNA matches it firmly.

j_call d_call v_call cdr3_aa
TRBJ2-1 . TRBV7-9 CASSGAARVYNEQFF
TRBJ1-2 . TRBV5-4 CASSLEGRTKGHTF
TRBJ1-1 . TRBV20-1 CSATGGGAGNTEAFF
TRBJ1-5 . TRBV19 CASSIEVRSNQPQHF
TRBJ1-1 TRBD1 TRBV28 CASSPRTGGTMNTEAFF
TRBJ1-2 . TRBV27 CASSLNLGSTNYGYTF
TRBJ2-7 . TRBV6-6 CAGSYSIGAQSYEQYF
TRBJ2-2 TRBD1 TRBV5-1 CASSQITGGSGELFF
TRBJ2-3 TRBD2 TRBV20-1 CSALGLAGEASTDTQYF
TRBJ2-1 . TRBV6-5 CASSPPLAGPYNEQFF
TRBJ2-1 . TRBV9 CASSVAVRGNEQFF
TRBJ2-3 TRBD1 TRBV7-7 CASSLLDRGSTDTQYF
TRBJ1-4 . TRBV20-1 CSASTQATWSRKLFF
TRBJ2-3 TRBD2 TRBV7-9 CASTKTSGGTDTQYF
TRBJ2-1 . TRBV4-1 CASSQGWGYNEQFF
TRBJ2-3 TRBD2 TRBV4-3 CASSQDPLAGAPGTQYF
TRBJ2-1 TRBD2 TRBV7-2 CASSRTSGGAYNEQFF
TRBJ1-4 . TRBV2 CASRQPNEKLFF
TRBJ2-7 . TRBV2 CASSEVAVYEQYF
TRBJ2-1 TRBD2 TRBV6-6 CASGTSGGPKQFF
TRBJ1-1 . TRBV7-9 CASTDSPEAFF
TRBJ1-4 . TRBV7-6 CASSLDPGSNEKLFF
TRBJ2-7 TRBD1 TRBV6-1 CASSEARQGTREQYF
TRBJ1-1 TRBD1 TRBV6-6 CASSIRQGNTEAFF
TRBJ1-1 . TRBV3-1 CASSQEGTEVTEAFF
TRBJ2-7 . TRBV15 CATSREVSAGTREQYF
TRBJ1-2 . TRBV19 CASRSGTYYGYTF
TRBJ2-2 TRBD1 TRBV12-3/TRBV12-4 CASSSGQGAGGELFF
TRBJ2-1 TRBD2 TRBV20-1 CSAREGLAGGLFF
TRBJ2-7 . TRBV11-2 CASSLARGHSAEQYF
TRBJ1-4 TRBD1 TRBV7-2 CASSLGGQGGEKLFF
TRBJ1-2 TRBD1 TRBV10-2 CASREGQGSPGYTF
TRBJ1-5 . TRBV20-1 CSATTNDQPQHF
TRBJ1-4 TRBD1 TRBV6-6 CASSYAMTGYNEKLFF
TRBJ1-6 TRBD1 TRBV2 CASSDNRGGNSPLHF
TRBJ1-2 . TRBV7-2 CASSSTDSMAYGYTF
TRBJ2-5 . TRBV18 CASSRQHQETQYF
TRBJ1-1 . TRBV12-3/TRBV12-4 CASSFREDTEAFF
TRBJ2-5 . TRBV24-1 CATSDLRFGGVETQYF
TRBJ2-5 . TRBV5-4 CASSPPRGMGETQYF
TRBJ2-7 . TRBV7-2 CASSLNFATGSVEQYF
TRBJ2-3 TRBD1 TRBV24-1 CATSDPGTGGGDTQYF
TRBJ2-1 . TRBV7-2 CASSFYNNEQFF
TRBJ1-2 . TRBV7-2 CASSLSPWGRVAYGYTF
TRBJ1-1 TRBD1 TRBV28 CASSLLGQGTGAEAFF
TRBJ2-3 . TRBV6-1 CASSEDFGTQYF
TRBJ1-2 . TRBV12-3/TRBV12-4 CASSFLVGGYTF
TRBJ2-5 . TRBV20-1 CSASFSGRRETQYF
TRBJ2-7 . TRBV2 CASSELRAYEQYF
TRBJ2-1 TRBD2 TRBV10-2 CTSSELGLSVNEQFF
TRBJ2-7 . TRBV2 CASSSPLLYEQYF
TRBJ2-1 TRBD2 TRBV7-3 CASSLGLAEGEQFF
TRBJ2-5 . TRBV14 CASGPLTETQYF
TRBJ2-7 . TRBV20-1 CSARDGGRVYEQYF
TRBJ1-6 TRBD1 TRBV5-1 CASSLAPGTANSPLHF